The 26 T cell receptor beta chains below come from one sample, sequenced in a study of blood T cell repertoires in COVID-19. Sequencing was performed with immunoSEQ multiplex PCR; in TCRdb, only in-frame clones are kept and a portion is missing. The table has roughly 150,000 clones, around 87% seen once. What was sequenced was peripheral blood. These receptors all stem from a man older than 75 with acute or convalescent COVID-19.

V gene TRBV28 combines with J gene TRBJ1-5, with D possibly matching TRBD1 (5 bases). Germline CDR1 MDHEN, CDR2 SYDVKM. The V end was cut by 2 bases, the J end by 6 bases, with 17 bases between. The CDR3 consists of 16 residues. CDR3 sequence (DNA): TGTGCCAGCAGTTTAGGGGGATCCCCCGGGAGTCAGCCCCAGCATTTT. It is translated as CASSLGGSPGSQPQHF. The variable domain in full, with the rest retrieved from reference TRBV28 and TRBJ1-5, is DVKVTQSSRYLVKRTGEKVFLECVQDMDHENMFWYRQDPGLGLRLIYFSYDVKMKEKGDIPEGYSVSREKKERFSLILESASTNQTSMYLCASSLGGSPGSQPQHFGDGTRLSIL.

Written as DNA, the CDR3 is TGTGCCAGCAGTTCCAGGGGTGGTGTTGAAAAACTGTTTTTT. Protein product: CASSSRGGVEKLFF. The chain couples TRBV28 to TRBJ1-4; a possible D gene is TRBD1 (6 bases). With 4 bases removed from V and 7 bases from J, the gap between germline ends came to 13 bases. CDR1 and CDR2 from the germline V gene are MDHEN and SYDVKM. The length of the CDR3 is 14 residues.

The chain joins TRBV6-2 or TRBV6-3 to TRBJ2-1, with a tentative D call TRBD2 (6 bases). V lost 4 bases, J lost 6 bases, and 16 bases lay in between. CDR1 is MNHEY, CDR2 SVGEGT, per germline. This CDR3 spans 15 amino acids. The DNA for the CDR3 is TGTGCCAGCAGTTTATCTGGACTAAAATTCAATGAGCAGTTCTTC. The encoded protein is CASSLSGLKFNEQFF.

The chain has TRBV30 and TRBJ1-2; D not certain. The CDR3 loop spans 14 amino acids. Germline values: CDR1 GTSNPN, CDR2 SVGIG (reference sequence). With 0 bases removed from V and 7 bases from J, the gap between germline ends came to 15 bases. The chain's CDR3 is CAWSVQEGRGGYTF. The CDR3 DNA is TGTGCCTGGAGTGTACAAGAGGGCCGGGGTGGCTACACCTTC. Supplemented by reference TRBV30 and TRBJ1-2, the full variable domain reads SQTIHQWPATLVQPVGSPLSLECTVEGTSNPNLYWYRQAAGRGLQLLFYSVGIGQISSEVPQNLSASRPQDRQFILSSKKLLLSDSGFYLCAWSVQEGRGGYTFGSGTRLTVV.

This clone was observed a single time. The gene calls are TRBV10-3 and TRBJ1-6, with D possibly being TRBD1 (6 bases). Per the germline V gene, CDR1 is ENHRY and CDR2 is SYGVKD. There are 15 residues in the CDR3. V was clipped by 6 bases and J by 5 bases, with 14 bases between them. Here the CDR3 reads CAISMDSVNNSPLHF. In nucleotides, the CDR3 is TGTGCCATCAGCATGGACAGCGTTAATAATTCACCCCTCCACTTT.

The V gene is TRBV4-1, the J gene TRBJ2-7; 13 bases agree with TRBD2. With 3 bases clipped from V and 7 bases from J, the junction kept 3 bases outside the gene matches. CDR3 length equals 14 residues. Germline V gene lookup returns CDR1 MGHRA and CDR2 YSYEKL. The CDR3 region has the DNA TGCGCCAGCAGCCAGGGACTAGCGGGGCGGGAGCAGTACTTC. It encodes CASSQGLAGREQYF.

This chain connects TRBV3-1 (or the pseudogene TRBV3-2) to TRBJ2-1; TRBD2 is a possible D gene (6 bases). The CDR3 loop spans 17 amino acids. V lost 2 bases to trimming and J lost 1 base, with 15 bases between them. CDR1 LGHDT and CDR2 YNNKEL come from the germline V gene (reference sequence). This chain's CDR3 is CASSQRTGGPSYNEQFF. The CDR3 DNA reads TGTGCCAGCAGCCAACGAACCGGAGGGCCTTCCTACAATGAGCAGTTCTTC.

The chain has TRBV19 and TRBJ2-5; 11 bases match TRBD1. The V gene end was trimmed by 6 bases and the J gene end by 4 bases; junction bases not matched to a gene: 1. The germline CDR1 and CDR2 sequences are LNHDA and SQIVND (reference sequence). The CDR3 spans 13 residues. The CDR3 loop reads CASSGQGAETQYF. DNA of the CDR3: TGTGCCAGTAGCGGACAGGGGGCAGAGACCCAGTACTTC.

This chain links TRBV6-1 with TRBJ2-7; TRBD2 agrees at 8 bases. The CDR3 loop spans 15 amino acids. With 3 bases clipped from V and 0 bases from J, the junction kept 4 bases outside the gene matches. Germline V CDR1 and CDR2: MNHNS, SASEGT. The CDR3 DNA is TGTGCCAGCAGTGAGAGCGGGGGTTTCTCCTACGAGCAGTACTTC. It yields the protein CASSESGGFSYEQYF.

In nucleotides, the CDR3 is TGTGCCAGCAGCCCTTGGACTAGCCCTCAAAATGAGCAGTTCTTC. As protein: CASSPWTSPQNEQFF. The rearrangement joins TRBV7-2 to TRBJ2-1, with 8 bases lining up with TRBD2. J gave up 7 bases and V 5 bases, and 10 bases lay outside the gene matches. Germline V gene sequence: CDR1 SGHTA, CDR2 FQGNSA. CDR3 size: 15 residues.

The J gene is TRBJ1-1, the V gene TRBV12-3 or TRBV12-4; D unresolved. Trimming removed 3 bases at V and 1 base at J, with 6 bases between. The CDR3 runs 13 residues. The CDR3 sequence: CASSLRENTEAFF. The CDR3 DNA reads TGTGCCAGCAGTTTGCGGGAGAACACTGAAGCTTTCTTT.

The V and J genes are TRBV19 and TRBJ1-2, with D perhaps matching TRBD1 (5 bases). The CDR3 consists of 16 residues. CDR1 and CDR2 from the germline V gene are LNHDA and SQIVND (reference sequence). Trimming took 4 bases from V and 8 from J, leaving 23 bases between them. The CDR3 here is CASSTQITGSHRGYTF. For the CDR3, the DNA is TGTGCCAGTAGTACCCAGATAACAGGTTCCCATAGAGGCTACACCTTC.

The chain recombines TRBV28 with TRBJ1-1, with 8 bases lining up with TRBD1. V dropped 10 bases and J dropped 1; count of bases not matched to a gene: 8. This CDR3 is 14 amino acids long. Germline assignment: CDR1 MDHEN and CDR2 SYDVKM. This CDR3 is CATNAGGRNTEAFF. Written as DNA, the CDR3 is TGTGCCACCAACGCAGGGGGCCGGAACACTGAAGCTTTCTTT.

The V and J genes are TRBV11-2 and TRBJ2-5, with D maybe TRBD1 (5 bases). Germline assignment: CDR1 SGHAT and CDR2 FQNNGV. V lost 2 bases and J lost 1, with 14 bases in between. CDR3 length: 16 residues. The CDR3 loop reads CASSLRYQGSQETQYF. The CDR3 DNA is TGTGCCAGCAGCTTAAGGTATCAGGGATCCCAAGAGACCCAGTACTTC. The variable domain in full, with the rest retrieved from reference TRBV11-2 and TRBJ2-5, is EAGVAQSPRYKIIEKRQSVAFWCNPISGHATLYWYQQILGQGPKLLIQFQNNGVVDDSQLPKDRFSAERLKGVDSTLKIQPAKLEDSAVYLCASSLRYQGSQETQYFGPGTRLLVL.

This clone came up a few times. This chain uses TRBV11-2 with TRBJ1-1; D call uncertain. Germline assignment: CDR1 SGHAT and CDR2 FQNNGV. The CDR3 extends over 13 amino acids. V lost 5 bases and J lost 1, with 8 bases in between. The CDR3 DNA sequence: TGTGCCAGCAGCGGCGGTCCGAACACTGAAGCTTTCTTT. It translates to CASSGGPNTEAFF.

For the CDR3, the DNA is TGCAGCGTTCAGGCAGTCTACCCAACTCGAGCTAACTATGGCTACACCTTC. Residues: CSVQAVYPTRANYGYTF. The genes are TRBV29-1 and TRBJ1-2; D uncertain. In germline, CDR1 is SQVTM, CDR2 ANQGSEA. This CDR3 is built from 17 residues. V gave up 5 bases and J gave up 0 bases, with 22 bases separating them.

The CDR3 region has the DNA TGTGCCAGCACACCCTCGACAGTCAATTCACCCCTCCACTTT. It yields the protein CASTPSTVNSPLHF. The V and J genes are TRBV3-1 (or the pseudogene TRBV3-2) and TRBJ1-6; the D gene is possibly TRBD1 (5 bases). Germline CDR1 reads LGHDT; CDR2 reads YNNKEL (reference sequence). V was pared by 7 bases and J by 7 bases, with 14 bases between. The CDR3 totals 14 residues.

A note on this clone: The identical CDR3 is also encoded by other nucleotide sequences in the sample. V is TRBV7-2 and J is TRBJ1-2; 8 nucleotides align to TRBD1. Germline CDR1 SGHTA, CDR2 FQGNSA. Trimming took 3 bases from V and 8 from J; bases not matched to a gene: 5. The CDR3 has 13 residues. The CDR3 is CASSFQGASGYTF. Written as DNA, the CDR3 is TGTGCCAGCAGCTTCCAGGGGGCGAGCGGCTACACCTTC.

The V and J genes are TRBV29-1 and TRBJ2-3, with 10 bases identical to TRBD2. Germline lookup yields CDR1 SQVTM and CDR2 ANQGSEA. CDR3 length: 18 amino acids. V trimming: 8 bases; J trimming: 2 bases; junction bases outside the gene matches: 19. The DNA of the CDR3 is TGCAGCTTCAGGGGCGCGGAGCGGGGGGGAGTCCTCACAGATACGCAGTATTTT. Translated, it gives CSFRGAERGGVLTDTQYF.

This clone has only one observation. The rearrangement uses TRBV28 and TRBJ2-1; maybe TRBD2 (7 bases). This CDR3 has 17 amino acids. Germline CDR1 MDHEN, CDR2 SYDVKM. Trimming removed 2 bases from V and 0 bases from J, with 14 bases in between. CDR3 residues: CASSLIGGASSYNEQFF. CDR3 in DNA: TGTGCCAGCAGTTTAATAGGGGGGGCAAGCTCCTACAATGAGCAGTTCTTC.

The CDR3 spells CASSRDGTGTGYGYTF. The CDR3 DNA reads TGTGCCAGCAGCAGAGATGGGACAGGGACCGGCTATGGCTACACCTTC. J is TRBJ1-2 and V is TRBV9; TRBD1 matches at 9 bases. Losses at the gene ends were 4 bases for V and 4 bases for J; bases not matched to a gene: 11. The CDR3 spans 16 residues. Germline CDR1 is SGDLS and CDR2 is YYNGEE.

The chain links TRBV6-5 to TRBJ1-5; D might be TRBD1 (5 bases). With 8 bases removed from V and 7 bases from J, the gap between germline ends came to 15 bases. This CDR3 comprises 13 residues. The V gene's germline CDR1 is MNHEY and CDR2 SVGAGI. The chain's CDR3 is CASRTGVWQPQHF. Here the CDR3 DNA reads TGTGCCAGCCGAACGGGGGTCTGGCAGCCCCAGCATTTT.

The rearrangement joins TRBV10-3 to TRBJ1-1; possibly TRBD1 for D (6 bases). This CDR3 spans 15 amino acids. Trimming took off 6 bases at V and 1 base at J, with 15 bases between the two ends. Per germline, CDR1 ENHRY and CDR2 SYGVKD. The CDR3, as DNA: TGTGCCATCAGCGCTGTACAGGGCCCGAACACTGAAGCTTTCTTT. This translates into CAISAVQGPNTEAFF.

This chain connects TRBV19 to TRBJ1-2; 10 bases are shared with TRBD1. Unmatched junction bases numbered 3, after V lost 0 bases and J lost 8 bases. The germline V gene has CDR1 LNHDA and CDR2 SQIVND (reference sequence). CDR3 length: 14 amino acids. The CDR3 coding sequence is TGTGCCAGTAGTATAGAGACAGGGGGCAGCGGCTACACCTTC. It encodes CASSIETGGSGYTF. The whole variable domain, filled in from reference TRBV19 and TRBJ1-2, reads DGGITQSPKYLFRKEGQNVTLSCEQNLNHDAMYWYRQDPGQGLRLIYYSQIVNDFQKGDIAEGYSVSREKKESFPLTVTSAQKNPTAFYLCASSIETGGSGYTFGSGTRLTVV.

This chain connects TRBV30 to TRBJ1-3, with a tentative D call TRBD1 (6 bases). The germline CDR1 and CDR2 sequences are GTSNPN and SVGIG (reference sequence). Trimming took 1 base from V and 4 from J, leaving 8 bases between them. The CDR3 loop spans 13 amino acids. CDR3 in DNA: TGTGCCTGGAGTGGACAGGTGGGAAACACCATATATTTT. Its translation is CAWSGQVGNTIYF.

The chain has TRBV2 and TRBJ2-1; tentatively, D is TRBD2 (5 bases). V dropped 6 bases and J dropped 4 bases, with 16 bases sitting between them. This CDR3 spans 15 amino acids. Looked up from germline, CDR1 is SNHLY and CDR2 is FYNNEI. The CDR3 here is CASSPSGLRYNEQFF. DNA for the CDR3: TGTGCCAGCAGCCCCTCGGGGTTGCGGTACAATGAGCAGTTCTTC.